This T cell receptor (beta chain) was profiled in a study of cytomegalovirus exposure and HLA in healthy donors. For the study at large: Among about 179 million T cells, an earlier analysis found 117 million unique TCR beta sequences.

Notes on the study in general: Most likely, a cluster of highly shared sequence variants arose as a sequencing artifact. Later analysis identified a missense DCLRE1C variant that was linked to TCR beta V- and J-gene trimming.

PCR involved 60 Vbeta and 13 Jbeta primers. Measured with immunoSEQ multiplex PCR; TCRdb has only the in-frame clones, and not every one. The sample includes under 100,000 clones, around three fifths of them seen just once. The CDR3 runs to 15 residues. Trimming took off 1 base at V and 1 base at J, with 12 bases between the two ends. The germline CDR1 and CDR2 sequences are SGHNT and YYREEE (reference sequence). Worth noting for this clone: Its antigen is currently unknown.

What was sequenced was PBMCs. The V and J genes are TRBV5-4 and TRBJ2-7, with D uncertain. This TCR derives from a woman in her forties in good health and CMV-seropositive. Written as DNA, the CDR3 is TGTGCCAGCAGCTTGCCCAGCGACCCGTCCTACGAGCAGTACTTC. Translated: CASSLPSDPSYEQYF.